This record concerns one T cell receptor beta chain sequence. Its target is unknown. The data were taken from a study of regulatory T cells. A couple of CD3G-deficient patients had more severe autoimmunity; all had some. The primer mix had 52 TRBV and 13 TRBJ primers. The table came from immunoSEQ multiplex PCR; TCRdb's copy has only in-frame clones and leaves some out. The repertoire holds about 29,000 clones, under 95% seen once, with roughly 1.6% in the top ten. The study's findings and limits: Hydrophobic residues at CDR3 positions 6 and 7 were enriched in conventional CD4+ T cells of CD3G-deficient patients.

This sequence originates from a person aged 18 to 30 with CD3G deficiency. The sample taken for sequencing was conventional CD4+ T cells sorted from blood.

CDR3 sequence reads: CASSQDPGLASEGDTQYF. The CDR3 DNA reads as TGTGCCAGCAGCCAAGACCCGGGACTAGCTTCCGAGGGAGATACGCAGTATTTT. The chain employs TRBV4-2 and TRBJ2-3; 9 nucleotides agree with TRBD2. The J segment lost 5 bases and the V segment lost 0 bases, leaving 12 bases of the junction unmatched. Germline lookup yields CDR1 LGHNA and CDR2 YNFKEQ. This CDR3 has 18 residues.